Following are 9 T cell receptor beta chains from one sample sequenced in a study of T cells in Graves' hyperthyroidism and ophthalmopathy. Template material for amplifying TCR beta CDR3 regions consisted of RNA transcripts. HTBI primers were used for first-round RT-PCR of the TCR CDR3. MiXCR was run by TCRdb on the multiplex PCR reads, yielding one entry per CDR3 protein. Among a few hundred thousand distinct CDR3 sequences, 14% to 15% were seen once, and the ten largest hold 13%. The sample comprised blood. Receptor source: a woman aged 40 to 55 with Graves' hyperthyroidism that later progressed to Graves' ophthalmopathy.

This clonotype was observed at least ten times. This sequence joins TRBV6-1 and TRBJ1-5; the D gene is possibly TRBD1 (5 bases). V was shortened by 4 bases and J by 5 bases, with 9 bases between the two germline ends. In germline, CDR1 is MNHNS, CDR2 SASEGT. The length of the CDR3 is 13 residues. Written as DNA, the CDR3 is TGTGCCAGCAGTGGGGGACTCTATCAGCCCCAGCATTTT. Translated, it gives CASSGGLYQPQHF.

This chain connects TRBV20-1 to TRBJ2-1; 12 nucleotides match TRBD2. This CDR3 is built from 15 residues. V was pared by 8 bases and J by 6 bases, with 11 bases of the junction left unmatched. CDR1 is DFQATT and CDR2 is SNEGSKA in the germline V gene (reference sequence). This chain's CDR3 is CSPTSGSPSGNEQFF. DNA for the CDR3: TGCAGTCCGACTAGCGGGAGCCCTTCGGGCAATGAGCAGTTCTTC.

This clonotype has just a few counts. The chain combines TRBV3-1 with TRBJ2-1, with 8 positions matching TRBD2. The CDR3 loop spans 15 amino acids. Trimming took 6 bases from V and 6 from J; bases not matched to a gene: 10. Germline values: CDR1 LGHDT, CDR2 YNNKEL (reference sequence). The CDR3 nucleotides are TGTGCCAGCAGTTACGGGACTAGGATAGGCAATGAGCAGTTCTTC. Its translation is CASSYGTRIGNEQFF.

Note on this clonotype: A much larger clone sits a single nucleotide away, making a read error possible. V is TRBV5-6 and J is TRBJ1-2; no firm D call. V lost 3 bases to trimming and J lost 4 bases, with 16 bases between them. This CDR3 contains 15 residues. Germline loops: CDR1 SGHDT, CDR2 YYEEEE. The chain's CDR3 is CASSSLFGGLYGYTF. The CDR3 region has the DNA TGTGCCAGCAGCTCCCTGTTTGGAGGTCTCTATGGCTACACCTTC.

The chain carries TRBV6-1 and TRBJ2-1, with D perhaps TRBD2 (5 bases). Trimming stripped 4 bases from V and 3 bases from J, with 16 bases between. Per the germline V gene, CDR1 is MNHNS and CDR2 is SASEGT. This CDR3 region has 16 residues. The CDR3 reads CASSVGFLEGYNEQFF. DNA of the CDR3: TGTGCCAGCAGTGTTGGGTTTCTCGAGGGCTACAATGAGCAGTTCTTC.

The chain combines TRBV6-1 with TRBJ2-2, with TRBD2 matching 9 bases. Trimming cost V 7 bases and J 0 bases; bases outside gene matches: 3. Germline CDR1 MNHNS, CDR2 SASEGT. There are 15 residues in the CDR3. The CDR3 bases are TGTGCCAGCACCCGACTAGCGGCGAACACCGGGGAGCTGTTTTTT. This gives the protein CASTRLAANTGELFF.

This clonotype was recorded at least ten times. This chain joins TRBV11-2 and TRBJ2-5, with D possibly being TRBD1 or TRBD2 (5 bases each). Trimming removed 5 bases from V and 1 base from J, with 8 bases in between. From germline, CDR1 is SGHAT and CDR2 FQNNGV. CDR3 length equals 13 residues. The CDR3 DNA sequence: TGTGCCAGCAGCACGGGACCCCAAGAGACCCAGTACTTC. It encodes CASSTGPQETQYF.

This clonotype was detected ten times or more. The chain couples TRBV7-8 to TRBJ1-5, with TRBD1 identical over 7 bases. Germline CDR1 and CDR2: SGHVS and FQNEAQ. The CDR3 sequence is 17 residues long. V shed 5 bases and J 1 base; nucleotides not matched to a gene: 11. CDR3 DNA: TGTGCCAGCAGCCCCGACAGGGTACGCCCGAGCAATCAGCCCCAGCATTTT. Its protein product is CASSPDRVRPSNQPQHF.

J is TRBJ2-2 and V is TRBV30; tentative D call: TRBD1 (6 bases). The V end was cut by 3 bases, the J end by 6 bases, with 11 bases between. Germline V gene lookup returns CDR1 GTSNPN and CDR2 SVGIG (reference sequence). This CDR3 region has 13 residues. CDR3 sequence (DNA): TGTGCCTGGAGCGAGGGGGTCCCCGGGGAGCTGTTTTTT. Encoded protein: CAWSEGVPGELFF. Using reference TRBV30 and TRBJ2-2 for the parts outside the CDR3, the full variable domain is SQTIHQWPATLVQPVGSPLSLECTVEGTSNPNLYWYRQAAGRGLQLLFYSVGIGQISSEVPQNLSASRPQDRQFILSSKKLLLSDSGFYLCAWSEGVPGELFFGEGSRLTVL.